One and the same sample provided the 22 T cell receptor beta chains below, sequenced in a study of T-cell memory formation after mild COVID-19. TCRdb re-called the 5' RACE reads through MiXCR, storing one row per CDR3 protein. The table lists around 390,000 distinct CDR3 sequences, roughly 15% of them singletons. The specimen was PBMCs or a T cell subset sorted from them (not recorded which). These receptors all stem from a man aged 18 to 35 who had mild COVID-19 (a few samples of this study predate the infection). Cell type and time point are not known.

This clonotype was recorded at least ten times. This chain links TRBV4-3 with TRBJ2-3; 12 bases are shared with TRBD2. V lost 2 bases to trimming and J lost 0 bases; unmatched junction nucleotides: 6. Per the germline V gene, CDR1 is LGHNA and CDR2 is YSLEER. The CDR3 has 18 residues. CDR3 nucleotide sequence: TGCGCCAGCAGCCAAAGAACTAGCGGGGGGTCTAGCACAGATACGCAGTATTTT. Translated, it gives CASSQRTSGGSSTDTQYF.

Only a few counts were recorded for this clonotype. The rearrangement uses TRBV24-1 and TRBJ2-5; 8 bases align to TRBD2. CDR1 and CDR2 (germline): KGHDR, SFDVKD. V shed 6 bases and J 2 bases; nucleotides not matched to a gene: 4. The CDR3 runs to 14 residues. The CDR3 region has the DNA TGTGCCACCAGTAGAGCTAGCGGGCAAGAGACCCAGTACTTC. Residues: CATSRASGQETQYF.

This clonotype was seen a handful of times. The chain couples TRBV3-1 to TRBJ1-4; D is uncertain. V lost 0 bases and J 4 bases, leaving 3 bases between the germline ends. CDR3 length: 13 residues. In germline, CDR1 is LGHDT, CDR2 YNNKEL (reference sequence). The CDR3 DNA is TGTGCCAGCAGCCAAGAAGTTAATGAAAAACTGTTTTTT. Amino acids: CASSQEVNEKLFF.

This CDR3 reads CASSQETSVETQYF. The CDR3 DNA follows: TGCGCCAGCAGCCAAGAGACTAGCGTGGAGACCCAGTACTTC. The chain couples TRBV4-3 to TRBJ2-5, with TRBD2 matching 8 bases. CDR1 and CDR2 (germline): LGHNA, YSLEER. CDR3 length equals 14 residues. V lost 0 bases, J lost 5 bases, and 2 bases stayed unmatched.

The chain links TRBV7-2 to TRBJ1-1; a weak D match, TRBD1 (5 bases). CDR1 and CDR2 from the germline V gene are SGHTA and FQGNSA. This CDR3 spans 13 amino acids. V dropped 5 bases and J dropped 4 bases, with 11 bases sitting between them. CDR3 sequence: CASSLRQSTEAFF. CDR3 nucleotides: TGTGCCAGCAGCCTCCGACAGAGCACTGAAGCTTTCTTT.

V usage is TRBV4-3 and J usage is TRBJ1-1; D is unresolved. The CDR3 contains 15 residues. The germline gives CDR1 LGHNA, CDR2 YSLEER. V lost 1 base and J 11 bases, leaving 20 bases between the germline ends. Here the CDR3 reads CASSQGKLGGLGAFF. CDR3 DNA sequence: TGCGCCAGCAGCCAAGGAAAATTGGGAGGGCTGGGGGCTTTCTTT.

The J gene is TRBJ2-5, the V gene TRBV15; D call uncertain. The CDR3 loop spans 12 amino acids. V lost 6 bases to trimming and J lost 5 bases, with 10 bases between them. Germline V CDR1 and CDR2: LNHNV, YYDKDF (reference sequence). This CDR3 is CATSQEVETQYF. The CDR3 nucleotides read TGTGCCACCAGTCAAGAGGTGGAGACCCAGTACTTC.

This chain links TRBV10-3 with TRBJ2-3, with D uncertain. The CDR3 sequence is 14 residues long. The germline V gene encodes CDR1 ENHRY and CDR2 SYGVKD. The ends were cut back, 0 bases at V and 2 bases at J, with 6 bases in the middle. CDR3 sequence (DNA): TGTGCCATCAGTGAGTCGTTGGACACAGATACGCAGTATTTT. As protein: CAISESLDTDTQYF.

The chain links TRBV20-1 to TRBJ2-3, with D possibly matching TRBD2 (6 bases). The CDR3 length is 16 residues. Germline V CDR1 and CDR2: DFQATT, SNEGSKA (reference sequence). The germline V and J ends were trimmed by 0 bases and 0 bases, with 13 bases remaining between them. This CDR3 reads CSARDWGEPSTDTQYF. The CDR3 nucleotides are TGCAGTGCTAGAGATTGGGGGGAGCCAAGCACAGATACGCAGTATTTT.

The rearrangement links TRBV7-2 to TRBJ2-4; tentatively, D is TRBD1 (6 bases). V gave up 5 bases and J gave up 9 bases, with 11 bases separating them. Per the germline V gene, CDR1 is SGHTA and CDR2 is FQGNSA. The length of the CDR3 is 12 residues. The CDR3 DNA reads TGTGCCAGCAGCCTGCTAGGGGGCATTCAGTACTTC. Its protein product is CASSLLGGIQYF.

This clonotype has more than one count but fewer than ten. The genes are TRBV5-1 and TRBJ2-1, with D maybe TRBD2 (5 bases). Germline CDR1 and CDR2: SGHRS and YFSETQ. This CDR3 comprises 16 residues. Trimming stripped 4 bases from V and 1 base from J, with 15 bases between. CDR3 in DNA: TGCGCCAGCAGCGCGCGGAGCGGAAATTCCTACAATGAGCAGTTCTTC. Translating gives CASSARSGNSYNEQFF.

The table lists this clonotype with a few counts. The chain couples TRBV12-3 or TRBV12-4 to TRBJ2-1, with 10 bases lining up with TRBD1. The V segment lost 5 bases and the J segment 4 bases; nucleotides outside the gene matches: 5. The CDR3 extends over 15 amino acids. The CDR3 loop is CASSQDRGIYNEQFF. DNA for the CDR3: TGTGCCAGCAGTCAGGACAGGGGGATTTACAATGAGCAGTTCTTC.

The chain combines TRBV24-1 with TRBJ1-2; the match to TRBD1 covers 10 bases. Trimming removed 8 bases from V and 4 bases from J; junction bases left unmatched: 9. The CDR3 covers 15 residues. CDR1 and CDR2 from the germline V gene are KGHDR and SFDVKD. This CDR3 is CATTDRGLKVYGYTF. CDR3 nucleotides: TGTGCCACCACAGACAGGGGGCTTAAGGTCTATGGCTACACCTTC.

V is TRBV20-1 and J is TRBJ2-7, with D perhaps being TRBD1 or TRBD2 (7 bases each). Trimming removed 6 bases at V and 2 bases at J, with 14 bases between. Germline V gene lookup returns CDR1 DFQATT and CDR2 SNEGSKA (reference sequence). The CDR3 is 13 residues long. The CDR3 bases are TGCAGTGCCCGCGGGGGACAGACCTACGAGCAGTACGTC. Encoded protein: CSARGGQTYEQYV.

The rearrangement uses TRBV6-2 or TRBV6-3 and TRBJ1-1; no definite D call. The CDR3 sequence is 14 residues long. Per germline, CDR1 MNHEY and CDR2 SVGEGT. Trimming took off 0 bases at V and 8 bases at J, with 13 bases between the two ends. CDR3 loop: CASSYSLRAGEAFF. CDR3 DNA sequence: TGTGCCAGCAGTTACTCCCTCCGGGCCGGAGAAGCTTTCTTT.

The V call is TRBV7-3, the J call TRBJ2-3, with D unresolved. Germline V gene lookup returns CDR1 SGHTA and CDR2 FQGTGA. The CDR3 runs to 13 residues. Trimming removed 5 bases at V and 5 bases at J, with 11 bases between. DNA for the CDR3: TGTGCCAGCAGCCAAGAGGTCCAAGATACGCAGTATTTT. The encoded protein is CASSQEVQDTQYF.

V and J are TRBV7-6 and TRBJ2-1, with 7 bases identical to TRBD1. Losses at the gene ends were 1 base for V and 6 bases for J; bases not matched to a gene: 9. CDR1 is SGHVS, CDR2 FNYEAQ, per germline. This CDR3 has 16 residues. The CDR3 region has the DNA TGTGCCAGCAGCTTAGAAGGCAGGGGGATGAGCAATGAGCAGTTCTTC. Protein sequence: CASSLEGRGMSNEQFF.

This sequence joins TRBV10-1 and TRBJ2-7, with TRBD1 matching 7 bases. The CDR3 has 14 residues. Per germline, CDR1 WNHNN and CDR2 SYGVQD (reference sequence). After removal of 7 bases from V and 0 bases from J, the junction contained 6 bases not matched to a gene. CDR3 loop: CASNARDSSYEQYV. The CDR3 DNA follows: TGCGCCAGCAACGCCAGGGACAGCTCCTACGAGCAGTACGTC.

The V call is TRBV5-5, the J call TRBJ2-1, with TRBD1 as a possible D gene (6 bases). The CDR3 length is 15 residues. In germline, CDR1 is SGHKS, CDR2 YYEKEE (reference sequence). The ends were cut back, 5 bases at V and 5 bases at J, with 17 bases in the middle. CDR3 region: CASSRTGPRNNEQFF. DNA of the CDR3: TGTGCCAGCAGTAGAACAGGGCCCCGGAACAATGAGCAGTTCTTC.

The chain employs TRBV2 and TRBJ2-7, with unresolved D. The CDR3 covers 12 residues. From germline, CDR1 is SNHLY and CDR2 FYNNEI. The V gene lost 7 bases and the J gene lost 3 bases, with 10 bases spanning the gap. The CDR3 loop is CASTRQLYEQYV. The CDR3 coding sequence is TGTGCCAGCACCCGCCAGCTCTACGAGCAGTACGTC.

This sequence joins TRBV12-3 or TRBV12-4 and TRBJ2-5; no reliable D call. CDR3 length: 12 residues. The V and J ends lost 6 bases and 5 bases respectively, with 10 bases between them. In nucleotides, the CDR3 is TGTGCCAGCAGCCGTGGCGTTGAGACCCAGTACTTC. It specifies CASSRGVETQYF.

CDR3 loop: CASRAGPRIAYNEQFF. The CDR3 DNA is TGTGCCAGCAGAGCGGGACCCCGTATTGCCTACAATGAGCAGTTCTTC. The rearrangement uses TRBV2 and TRBJ2-1; 7 bases align to TRBD2. Germline-derived CDR1 and CDR2 are SNHLY and FYNNEI. V lost 6 bases and J lost 2; bases outside the gene matches: 10. This CDR3 has 16 residues. Full variable domain (remainder filled in from reference TRBV2 and TRBJ2-1): EPEVTQTPSHQVTQMGQEVILRCVPISNHLYFYWYRQILGQKVEFLVSFYNNEISEKSEIFDDQFSVERPDGSNFTLKIRSTKLEDSAMYFCASRAGPRIAYNEQFFGPGTRLTVL.